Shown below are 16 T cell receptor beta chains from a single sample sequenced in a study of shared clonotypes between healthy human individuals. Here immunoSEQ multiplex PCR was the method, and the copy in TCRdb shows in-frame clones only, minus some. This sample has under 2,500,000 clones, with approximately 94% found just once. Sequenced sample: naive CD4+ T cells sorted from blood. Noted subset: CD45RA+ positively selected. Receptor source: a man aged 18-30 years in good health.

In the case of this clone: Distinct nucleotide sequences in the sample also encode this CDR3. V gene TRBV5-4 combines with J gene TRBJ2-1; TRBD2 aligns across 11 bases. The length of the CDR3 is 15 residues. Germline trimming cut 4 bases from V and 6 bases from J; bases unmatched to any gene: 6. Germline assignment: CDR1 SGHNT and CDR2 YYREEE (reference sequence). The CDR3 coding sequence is TGTGCCAGCAGCCATCTAGCGGGAGGACCCAATGAGCAGTTCTTC. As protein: CASSHLAGGPNEQFF.

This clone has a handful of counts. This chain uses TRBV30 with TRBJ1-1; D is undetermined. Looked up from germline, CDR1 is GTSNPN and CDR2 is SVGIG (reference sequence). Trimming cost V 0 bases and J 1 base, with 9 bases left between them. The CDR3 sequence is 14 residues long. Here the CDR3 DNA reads TGTGCCTGGAGTGTACGAAAGGGGAACACTGAAGCTTTCTTT. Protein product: CAWSVRKGNTEAFF.

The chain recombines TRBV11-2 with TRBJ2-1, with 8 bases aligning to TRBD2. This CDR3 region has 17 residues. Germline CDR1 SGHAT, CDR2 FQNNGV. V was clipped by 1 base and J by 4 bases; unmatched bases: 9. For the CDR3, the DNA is TGTGCCAGCAGCTTAGTCGCATCTAGCGGGCTTTACAATGAGCAGTTCTTC. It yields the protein CASSLVASSGLYNEQFF.

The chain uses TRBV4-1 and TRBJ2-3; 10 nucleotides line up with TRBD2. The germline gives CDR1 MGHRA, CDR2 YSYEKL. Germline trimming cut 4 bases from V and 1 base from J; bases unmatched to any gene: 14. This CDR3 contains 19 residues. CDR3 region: CASSRFAPELAGRTDTQYF. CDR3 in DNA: TGCGCCAGCAGCCGCTTTGCCCCGGAACTAGCGGGACGCACAGATACGCAGTATTTT.

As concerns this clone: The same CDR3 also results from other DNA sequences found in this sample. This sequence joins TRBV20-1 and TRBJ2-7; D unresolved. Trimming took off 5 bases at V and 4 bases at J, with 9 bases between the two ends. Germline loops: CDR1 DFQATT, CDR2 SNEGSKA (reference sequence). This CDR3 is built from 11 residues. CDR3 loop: CSARSTYEQYF. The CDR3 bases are TGCAGTGCTCGGTCAACATACGAGCAGTACTTC.

CDR3 nucleotides: TGTGCCAGGGGGGACGAAGTGGGTTCACCCCTCCACTTT. Encoded protein: CARGDEVGSPLHF. This chain uses TRBV7-9 with TRBJ1-6, with a possible D match to TRBD1 (5 bases). Trimming took off 9 bases at V and 9 bases at J, with 15 bases between the two ends. The CDR3 has 13 residues. CDR1 is SEHNR, CDR2 FQNEAQ, per germline (reference sequence).

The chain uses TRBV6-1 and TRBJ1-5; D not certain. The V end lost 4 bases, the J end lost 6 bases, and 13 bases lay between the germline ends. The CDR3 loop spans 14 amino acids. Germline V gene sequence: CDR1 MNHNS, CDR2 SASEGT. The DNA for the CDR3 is TGTGCCAGCAGTGCGCCTGATAAAGTTCAGCCCCAGCATTTT. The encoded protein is CASSAPDKVQPQHF.

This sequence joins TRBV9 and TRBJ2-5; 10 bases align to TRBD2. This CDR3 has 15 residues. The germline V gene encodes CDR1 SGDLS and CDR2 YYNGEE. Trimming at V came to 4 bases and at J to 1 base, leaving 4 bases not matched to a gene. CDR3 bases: TGTGCCAGCAGCATGCTAGCGGGAGTCCAAGAGACCCAGTACTTC. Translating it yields CASSMLAGVQETQYF.

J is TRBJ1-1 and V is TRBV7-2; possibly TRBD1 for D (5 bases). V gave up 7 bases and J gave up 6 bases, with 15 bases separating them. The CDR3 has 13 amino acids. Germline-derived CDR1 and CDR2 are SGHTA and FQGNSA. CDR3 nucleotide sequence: TGTGCCAGCATCCAAGCCCGAGGGGCTGAAGCTTTCTTT. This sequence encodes CASIQARGAEAFF.

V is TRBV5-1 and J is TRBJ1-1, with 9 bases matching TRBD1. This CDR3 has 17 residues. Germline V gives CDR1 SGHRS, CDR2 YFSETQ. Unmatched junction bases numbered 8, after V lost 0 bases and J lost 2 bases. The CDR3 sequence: CASSLALGQGLNTEAFF. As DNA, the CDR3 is TGCGCCAGCAGCTTGGCCTTGGGACAGGGCCTTAACACTGAAGCTTTCTTT. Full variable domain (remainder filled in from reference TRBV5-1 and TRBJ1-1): KAGVTQTPRYLIKTRGQQVTLSCSPISGHRSVSWYQQTPGQGLQFLFEYFSETQRNKGNFPGRFSGRQFSNSRSEMNVSTLELGDSALYLCASSLALGQGLNTEAFFGQGTRLTVV.

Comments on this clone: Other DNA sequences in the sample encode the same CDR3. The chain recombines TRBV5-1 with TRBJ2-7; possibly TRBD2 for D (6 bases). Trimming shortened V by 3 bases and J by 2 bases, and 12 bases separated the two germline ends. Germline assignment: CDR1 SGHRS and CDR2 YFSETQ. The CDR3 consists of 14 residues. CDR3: CASSWDSLTYEQYF. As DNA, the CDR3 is TGCGCCAGCAGCTGGGACTCCTTAACCTACGAGCAGTACTTC.

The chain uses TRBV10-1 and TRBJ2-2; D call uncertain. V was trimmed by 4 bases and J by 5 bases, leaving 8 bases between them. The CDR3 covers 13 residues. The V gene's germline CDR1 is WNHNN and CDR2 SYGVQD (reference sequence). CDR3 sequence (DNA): TGCGCCAGCAGTGGTTCTATTACCGGGGAGCTGTTTTTT. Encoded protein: CASSGSITGELFF.

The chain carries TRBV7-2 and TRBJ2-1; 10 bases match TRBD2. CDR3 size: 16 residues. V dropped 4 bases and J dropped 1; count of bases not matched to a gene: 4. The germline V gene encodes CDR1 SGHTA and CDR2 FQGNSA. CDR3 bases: TGTGCCAGCAGCTCCCATAGCGGGGGGTCCTACAATGAGCAGTTCTTC. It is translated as CASSSHSGGSYNEQFF.

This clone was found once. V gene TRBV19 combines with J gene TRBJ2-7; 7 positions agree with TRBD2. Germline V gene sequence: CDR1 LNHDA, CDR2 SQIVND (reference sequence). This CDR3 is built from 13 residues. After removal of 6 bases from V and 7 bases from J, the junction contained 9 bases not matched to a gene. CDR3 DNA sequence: TGTGCCAGTAGCGGGGGGAGCCTTTGGGAGCAGTACTTC. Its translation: CASSGGSLWEQYF.

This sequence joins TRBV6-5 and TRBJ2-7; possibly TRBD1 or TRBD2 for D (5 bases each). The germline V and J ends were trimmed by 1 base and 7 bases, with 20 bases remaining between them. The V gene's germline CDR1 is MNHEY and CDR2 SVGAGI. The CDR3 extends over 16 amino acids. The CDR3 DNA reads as TGTGCCAGCAGTTACTTATCCGGGACGAAGCCTAGGGAGCAGTACTTC. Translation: CASSYLSGTKPREQYF.

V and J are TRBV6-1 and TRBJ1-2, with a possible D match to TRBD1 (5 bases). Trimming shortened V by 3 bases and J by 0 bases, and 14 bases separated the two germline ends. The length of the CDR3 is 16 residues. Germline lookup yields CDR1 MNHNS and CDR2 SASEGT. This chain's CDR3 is CASSDILQEANYGYTF. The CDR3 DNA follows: TGTGCCAGCAGTGACATCCTACAGGAGGCTAACTATGGCTACACCTTC.